This TCR beta chain was observed in a study of blood T cell repertoires in COVID-19 (dated by TCRdb to 2020 to 2021). For context, the study as a whole: Samples from collaborators originated in the United States, Italy and Spain and spanned both the acute and convalescent phases of COVID-19. The prospective study material was composed of cDNA or gDNA derived from T cells, B-cell-depleted T cells, or PBMCs. Deeply sampled blood TCRbeta repertoires from subjects exposed to, actively infected with, or recovered from COVID-19 were included in the dataset. The repertoires were released in a freely available public database meant as a resource for research on the immune response to SARS-CoV-2. The samples were drawn from two sources: the first 160 participants of the ongoing ImmuneRACE study, and 1,000 to 1,500 subjects contributed by 6 global collaborators. The sample metadata nearly always contained a de-identified subject ID, COVID-19 status, age in years and sex. HLA class I and class II types, where available, came from metadata supplied by the sample provider rather than from assay-based typing.

TCRbeta CDR3 regions were amplified from genomic DNA using the immunoSEQ Assay, a bias-controlled multiplex PCR. The study's processing was this. The number of nucleated cells in each sample was estimated from the amplification of reference gene primers within the assay. To quantify the absolute abundance of each unique TCRbeta CDR3 rearrangement, sequence reads were collapsed and filtered. Productive Simpson clonality was computed per sample as the square root of Simpson's diversity index over productive rearrangements. TCRdb limited this immuneACCESS table to in-frame rearrangements with V and J called. A share of clones is missing; checked studies link under half to unresolved V genes, and the rest is unexplained. V and J calls and clone size are as listed in that table; D and trimming were resolved from the DNA. A total of 110,000 to 150,000 clones appear in this sample, just under 80% of them only once. Less than 2% of the sample is taken by the ten largest.

The collaborating institutions used their own protocols to collect whole blood in K2EDTA tubes. Collaborator samples were shipped for TCRbeta analysis as frozen whole blood, isolated PBMCs, or DNA extracted from either sample type. Germline trimming amounts to 1 base on V and 0 bases on J, with 11 as the count of junction bases outside the gene matches. There are 19 amino acids in the CDR3, from cysteine to phenylalanine inclusive. Only the CDR3 DNA stays, 57 bases, in frame from base 1. The CDR1 and CDR2 encoded by the germline V gene (reference sequence) are SGHKS and YYEKEE. A note on this clone: Its cognate antigen has yet to be identified. Base-call qualities are not available, and no considerably larger clone is one nucleotide away.

The study at large found these results: How much clinical and demographic metadata was included differed by source and by participant, and the metadata was provided uncurated.

The chain was built from TRBV5-5 and TRBJ2-7, with 12 junctional bases fitting TRBD2. The TCR comes from a woman aged 55 to 70 with acute or convalescent COVID-19. Sequences were obtained from peripheral blood. The DNA sequence is as follows: TGTGCCAGCAGCTTGTGTAGACTAGCGGGAGTTGAGGGCTCCTACGAGCAGTACTTC. The translation is CASSLCRLAGVEGSYEQYF. Where the CDR3 stops, the reference TRBV5-5 and TRBJ2-7 genes take over; the full variable domain is DAGVTQSPTHLIKTRGQQVTLRCSPISGHKSVSWYQQVLGQGPQFIFQYYEKEERGRGNFPDRFSARQFPNYSSELNVNALLLGDSALYLCASSLCRLAGVEGSYEQYFGPGTRLTVT.